This T cell receptor (beta chain) originates from a study of identical twins. V lost 4 bases and J lost 6, with 4 bases in between. CDR3 length equals 12 residues. CDR1 and CDR2 (germline): MNHNS, SASEGT. Using its own MiXCR run on the 5' RACE reads, TCRdb lists one record per CDR3 protein. The table includes just over 500,000 distinct CDR3 sequences, 20% to 25% detected once. These data also featured in a second study, about T cells expressing NK-cell markers. As that study records: Whether expanded NKG2C-expressing T cell clones recognize HCMV is unknown.

The J gene is TRBJ2-6, the V gene TRBV6-1; no clear D. The specimen was CD4+ T cells sorted from blood. This TCR came from a woman younger than 30 in good health. CDR3 nucleotides: TGTGCCAGCAGTGTGTTGGCCAACGTCCTGACTTTC. This sequence encodes CASSVLANVLTF.